This T cell receptor beta chain was identified during a study of human thymus T cells (dated by TCRdb to between 2020 and 2021). As for the study more broadly: TCR alpha and beta repertoires from about 8 infant thymus samples and four related peripheral blood samples were characterized in the study. Donor ages ranging from about 6 to 250 days were recorded, and five to seven male and a couple of female infants were included in the cohort. General study outcomes and caveats: The related research reported highly overlapping thymic TCR repertoires among unrelated individuals. Usage of V and J gene segments appeared to be biased in both the thymic and the peripheral blood repertoires. On average, thymus samples yielded around 800,000 unique TCRB clonotypes, whereas blood samples yielded some 80,000.

At the junction V is shortened by 5 bases and J by 3 bases, with 10 bases in between. CDR1 is given as PRHDT and CDR2 as FYEKMQ, both from the germline V gene (reference sequence). The cysteine opens and the phenylalanine closes a CDR3 of 13 amino acids. The entry retains the CDR3 DNA only, 39 bases that are in frame from base 1. The thymus tissue came from surgical resects taken out during corrective cardiac surgery. Immunologically healthy infants undergoing open corrective cardiac surgery for congenital heart defects in Finland were used as donors. After being mechanically released from the tissue, thymocytes were kept at -70 degrees C in pellets of about 10-32 million cells. A QIAsymphony instrument was used to extract genomic DNA from the frozen cell pellets. The immunoSEQ multiplex PCR assay was used to amplify the TCRB and TCRAD loci from a standardized amount of quality-controlled genomic DNA. The amplicons spanned the V(D)J region and were long enough to cover the CDR3 and allow V and J genes to be identified. The commercial immunoSEQ service was used to sequence amplicons on an Illumina platform. On the authors' methods: Corrections for primer bias and sequencing errors followed previously described methods, while TCRAD and TCRB definitions were based on the IMGT database. The repertoires were analysed using immunoSEQ Analyzer 3.0 and VDJTools for basic statistics, V/J segment usage, diversity estimates, rarefaction and pairwise overlap. Diversity was estimated using the Chao1, ChaoE, Efron-Thisted, Shannon and inverse Simpson indices, and was also estimated on datasets down-sampled to the size of the smallest sample. Repertoire overlap used strict matching of CDR3 nucleotide sequence, V gene and J gene, with Jaccard-based multidimensional scaling clustering. As stored in TCRdb, this immuneACCESS dataset retains in-frame rearrangements with V and J assigned. A fraction of the clones does not appear; measured against another copy, unresolved V genes explain less than half of the discrepancy, and the remainder lacks a known reason. V and J calls and clone size are given by that table; D and trimming were obtained from the DNA. The sample table contains 120,000 or so clones; only one count was recorded for over 85% of them. The ten top clones hold approximately 0.022% of the sample.

Note on this clone: What this receptor recognizes is not known. No much larger clone is present one base from it, and per-base qualities are unavailable.

The sequence derives from a boy less than two years old with a congenital heart defect but otherwise immunologically healthy. The sample comprised thymus tissue. The V and J genes are TRBV13 and TRBJ2-5, with the identity of the D gene unclear. The CDR3 loop reads CASSPREEETQYF. The DNA sequence is TGTGCCAGCAGCCCCCGAGAAGAAGAGACCCAGTACTTC.